This is a list of T cell receptor beta chains from one sample in a study of OX40 agonist ivuxolimab in advanced cancers. Here immunoSEQ multiplex PCR was the method, and the copy in TCRdb shows in-frame clones only, minus some. The sample yields 80,000 or so clones, about 85% seen once. Sequencing was performed on CD4+ or CD8+ T cells sorted from blood, taken in a trial of the OX40 agonist ivuxolimab. These receptors originate from an adult with an advanced solid tumor such as melanoma, head and neck, liver or kidney cancer. CDR3s leave out the opening cysteine and the closing phenylalanine or tryptophan. The order of the fields is CDR3 length, V gene, CDR3 protein.

len: 12
v_gene: TRBV6-1
CDR3aa: ASSDRASTDTQY

len: 11
v_gene: TRBV7-2
CDR3aa: ASSRTQGGGYT

len: 12
v_gene: TRBV10-3
CDR3aa: AISDRSGTGELF

len: 13
v_gene: TRBV28
CDR3aa: ASSNPGGLQGGYT

len: 13
v_gene: TRBV29-1
CDR3aa: SVPPAGVGTDTQY

len: 14
v_gene: TRBV5-1
CDR3aa: ASSGTGGFLYEKLF

len: 10
v_gene: TRBV30
CDR3aa: AWSRQVNGYT

len: 11
v_gene: TRBV30
CDR3aa: AWGQENTGELF

len: 13
v_gene: TRBV14
CDR3aa: ASSQTSIDTGELF

len: 12
v_gene: TRBV9
CDR3aa: ASSLQGADSPLH

len: 13
v_gene: TRBV7-2
CDR3aa: ASSLSDRGRETQY

len: 12
v_gene: TRBV5-1
CDR3aa: ASRTGPQEEKLF

len: 13
v_gene: TRBV5-1
CDR3aa: ASSLGPGPDQPQH

len: 12
v_gene: TRBV7-9
CDR3aa: ASSFRGLDTEAF

len: 12
v_gene: TRBV7-3
CDR3aa: ASSFGGSSYEQY

len: 15
v_gene: TRBV5-8
CDR3aa: ASSKDRGPTSTDTQY

len: 12
v_gene: TRBV5-4
CDR3aa: ASSLFGVNQPQH

len: 13
v_gene: TRBV4-2
CDR3aa: ASSQNEGSPGELF

len: 10
v_gene: TRBV28
CDR3aa: ASSLRQREAF

len: 12
v_gene: TRBV29-1
CDR3aa: SVETGQGVTEAF

len: 12
v_gene: TRBV5-1
CDR3aa: ASSPRQDGTEAF

len: 13
v_gene: TRBV18
CDR3aa: ASSADSGSGNTIY

len: 12
v_gene: TRBV4-2
CDR3aa: ASSQEVGSYEQY

len: 9
v_gene: TRBV6-5
CDR3aa: ASGTDGWKF

len: 10
v_gene: TRBV6-1
CDR3aa: ASSLGYTEAF

len: 12
v_gene: TRBV5-1
CDR3aa: ASRPGTEGNTIY

len: 13
v_gene: TRBV25-1
CDR3aa: ASSGRVSQAYEQY

len: 12
v_gene: TRBV11-1
CDR3aa: ASSRETGPTEAF

len: 14
v_gene: TRBV19
CDR3aa: ASSMVAGTVLDTQY

len: 14
v_gene: TRBV11-2
CDR3aa: ASSRYGLAVGETQY

len: 12
v_gene: TRBV5-4
CDR3aa: ASSLGRGSGEQF

len: 11
v_gene: TRBV10-3
CDR3aa: AINSLREDTQY

len: 12
v_gene: TRBV7-2
CDR3aa: ASSFQGAEGTQY

len: 11
v_gene: TRBV6-4
CDR3aa: ASSDSALNEQF

len: 13
v_gene: TRBV10-3
CDR3aa: ATASQDSSGNTIY

len: 12
v_gene: TRBV15
CDR3aa: ATSRGQGEETQY

len: 11
v_gene: TRBV7-3
CDR3aa: ASSSQGGGPQH

len: 15
v_gene: TRBV10-3
CDR3aa: AISRSGGHTIGETQY

len: 13
v_gene: TRBV6-5
CDR3aa: ASSYGVATNEKLF

len: 12
v_gene: TRBV6-1
CDR3aa: ASSARGETYEQY

len: 12
v_gene: TRBV6-1
CDR3aa: ASSLPGRGYGYT

len: 14
v_gene: TRBV7-2
CDR3aa: ASSFGPPDLTGELF

len: 12
v_gene: TRBV5-4
CDR3aa: ASSLRDRETEAF

len: 14
v_gene: TRBV27
CDR3aa: ASSFPHRVSHYGYT

len: 13
v_gene: TRBV5-4
CDR3aa: ASSKQGAGTDTQY

len: 12
v_gene: TRBV30
CDR3aa: AWSVGGPGETQY

len: 14
v_gene: TRBV9
CDR3aa: ASSVDESSYNSPLH

len: 14
v_gene: TRBV27
CDR3aa: ASSFGAQVYSYEQY

len: 13
v_gene: TRBV4-1
CDR3aa: ASSQGQAGQETQY

len: 10
v_gene: TRBV4-2
CDR3aa: ASSQDSYGYT

len: 14
v_gene: TRBV19
CDR3aa: ASSDPSGGYSYEQY

len: 11
v_gene: TRBV19
CDR3aa: ASSNRKDTEAF

len: 12
v_gene: TRBV5-4
CDR3aa: ASSLGTSSYEQY

len: 13
v_gene: TRBV2
CDR3aa: ASRDLSGRNTEAF

len: 15
v_gene: TRBV9
CDR3aa: ASSPLGYSTGANVLT